This T cell receptor beta chain was obtained from a study of blood T cell repertoires in COVID-19. Study-wide context: Samples of COVID-19 (acute and convalescent) were obtained from the United States, Italy and Spain. The analysed material was cDNA or gDNA that came from T cells, B-cell-depleted T cells, or PBMCs.

In the source study's methods: From reference gene primer amplification, estimates of nucleated cell counts were derived. Profiling relied on immunoSEQ multiplex PCR, and the TCRdb table lists in-frame clones only, not all of them. V and J calls plus clone size are reproduced from that table; the DNA served to infer D and trimming. Of 150,000 to 200,000 clones detected, roughly 80% appear once; the ten largest clones hold 11%. Seattle patient enrollment occurred during active infection, with longitudinal follow-up thereafter. V was clipped by 5 bases and J by 0 bases, with 17 bases between them. The CDR3 sequence is 17 residues long. Germline V gene data show CDR1 as LNHDA and CDR2 as SQIVND (reference sequence).

Sequencing used peripheral blood. The chain employs TRBV19 and TRBJ1-3; D is perhaps TRBD1 (6 bases). The TCR sequence derives from a woman between 40 and 50 years old with COVID-19, enrolled during active disease. CDR3 loop: CASSVTIQGISGNTIYF. CDR3 bases: TGTGCCAGTAGTGTTACGATACAGGGAATCTCTGGAAACACCATATATTTT.